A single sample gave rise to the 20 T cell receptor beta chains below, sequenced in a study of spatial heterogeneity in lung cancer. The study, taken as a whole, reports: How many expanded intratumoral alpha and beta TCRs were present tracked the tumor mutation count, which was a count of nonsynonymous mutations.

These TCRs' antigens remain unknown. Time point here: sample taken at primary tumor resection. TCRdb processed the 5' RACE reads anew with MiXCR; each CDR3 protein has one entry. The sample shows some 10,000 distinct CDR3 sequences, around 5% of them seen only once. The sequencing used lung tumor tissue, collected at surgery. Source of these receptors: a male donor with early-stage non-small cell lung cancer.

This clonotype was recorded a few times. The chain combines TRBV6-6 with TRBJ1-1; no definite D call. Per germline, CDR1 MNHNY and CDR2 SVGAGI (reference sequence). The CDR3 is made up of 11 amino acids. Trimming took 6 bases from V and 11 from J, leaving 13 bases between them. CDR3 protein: CASRAELGAFF. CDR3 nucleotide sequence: TGTGCCAGCAGAGCCGAGCTCGGTGCTTTCTTT.

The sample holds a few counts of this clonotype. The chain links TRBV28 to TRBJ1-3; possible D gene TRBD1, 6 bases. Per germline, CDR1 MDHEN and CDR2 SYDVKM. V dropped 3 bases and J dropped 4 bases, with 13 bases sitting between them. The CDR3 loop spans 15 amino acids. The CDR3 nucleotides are TGTGCCAGCAGTTTTTGGGGGGCGACGGGAAACACCATATATTTT. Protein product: CASSFWGATGNTIYF.

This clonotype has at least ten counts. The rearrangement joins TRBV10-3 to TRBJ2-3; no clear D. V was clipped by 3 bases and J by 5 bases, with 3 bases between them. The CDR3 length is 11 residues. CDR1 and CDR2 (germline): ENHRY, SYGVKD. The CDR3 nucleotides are TGTGCCATCAGTGAACGAGATACGCAGTATTTT. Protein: CAISERDTQYF.

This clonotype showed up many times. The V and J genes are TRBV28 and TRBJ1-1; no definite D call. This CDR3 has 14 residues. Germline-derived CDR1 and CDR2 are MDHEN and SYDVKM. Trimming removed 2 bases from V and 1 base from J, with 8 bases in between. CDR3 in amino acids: CASSLMGRNTEAFF. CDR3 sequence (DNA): TGTGCCAGCAGTTTAATGGGGAGGAACACTGAAGCTTTCTTT.

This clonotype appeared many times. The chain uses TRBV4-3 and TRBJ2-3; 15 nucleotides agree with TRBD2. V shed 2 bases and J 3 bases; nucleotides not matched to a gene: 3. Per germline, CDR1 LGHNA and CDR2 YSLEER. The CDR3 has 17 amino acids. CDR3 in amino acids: CASSQRTSGGGTDTQYF. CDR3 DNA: TGCGCCAGCAGCCAAAGGACTAGCGGGGGGGGGACAGATACGCAGTATTTT.

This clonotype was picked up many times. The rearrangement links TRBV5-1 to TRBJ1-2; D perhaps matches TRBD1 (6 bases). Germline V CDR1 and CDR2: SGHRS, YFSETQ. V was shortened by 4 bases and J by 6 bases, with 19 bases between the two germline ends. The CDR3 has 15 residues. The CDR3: CASSDGTPSANGYTF. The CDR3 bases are TGCGCCAGCAGCGATGGGACACCGAGTGCCAATGGCTACACCTTC. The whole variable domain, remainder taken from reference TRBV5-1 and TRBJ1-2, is KAGVTQTPRYLIKTRGQQVTLSCSPISGHRSVSWYQQTPGQGLQFLFEYFSETQRNKGNFPGRFSGRQFSNSRSEMNVSTLELGDSALYLCASSDGTPSANGYTFGSGTRLTVV.

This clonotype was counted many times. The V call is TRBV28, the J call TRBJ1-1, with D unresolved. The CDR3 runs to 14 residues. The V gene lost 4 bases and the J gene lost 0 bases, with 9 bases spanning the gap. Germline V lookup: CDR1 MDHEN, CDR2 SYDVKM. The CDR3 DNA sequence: TGTGCCAGCAGTTCCCTAGATATGAACACTGAAGCTTTCTTT. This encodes CASSSLDMNTEAFF.

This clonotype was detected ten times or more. CDR3 sequence reads: CASSLRSGQGVNYGYTF. The CDR3 DNA sequence: TGTGCCAGCAGCTTAAGATCCGGTCAGGGGGTTAACTATGGCTACACCTTC. The chain combines TRBV7-2 with TRBJ1-2; 7 bases are a match to TRBD1. Looked up from germline, CDR1 is SGHTA and CDR2 is FQGNSA. Unmatched junction bases numbered 10, after V lost 2 bases and J lost 1 base. This CDR3 is 17 amino acids long.

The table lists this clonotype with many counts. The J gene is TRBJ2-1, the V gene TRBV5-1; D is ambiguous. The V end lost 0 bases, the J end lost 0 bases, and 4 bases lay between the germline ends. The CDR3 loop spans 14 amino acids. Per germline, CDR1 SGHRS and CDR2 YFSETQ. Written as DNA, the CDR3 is TGCGCCAGCAGCTTGGCGGGCTCCTACAATGAGCAGTTCTTC. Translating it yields CASSLAGSYNEQFF.

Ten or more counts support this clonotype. Here the CDR3 reads CASSYSFKGATETEAFF. The CDR3 DNA reads as TGTGCCAGCAGTTACTCGTTTAAGGGGGCAACTGAGACTGAAGCTTTCTTT. The J gene is TRBJ1-1, the V gene TRBV6-6; 7 bases map to TRBD1. The CDR3 is 17 amino acids. V lost 0 bases and J lost 5; bases outside the gene matches: 12. Germline lookup yields CDR1 MNHNY and CDR2 SVGAGI (reference sequence).

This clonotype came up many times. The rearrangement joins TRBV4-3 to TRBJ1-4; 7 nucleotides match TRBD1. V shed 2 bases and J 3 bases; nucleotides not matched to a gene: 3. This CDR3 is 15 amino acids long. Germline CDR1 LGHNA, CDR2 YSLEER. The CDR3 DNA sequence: TGCGCCAGCAGCCAACCGGGACAGTCTAATGAAAAACTGTTTTTT. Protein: CASSQPGQSNEKLFF.

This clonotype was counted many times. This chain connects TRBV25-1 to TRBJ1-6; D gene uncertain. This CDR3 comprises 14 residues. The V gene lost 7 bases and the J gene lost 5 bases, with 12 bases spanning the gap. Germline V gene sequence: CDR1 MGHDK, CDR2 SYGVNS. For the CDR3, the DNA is TGTGCCAGCAAAAAGTCGAAAGATAATTCACCCCTCCACTTT. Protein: CASKKSKDNSPLHF.

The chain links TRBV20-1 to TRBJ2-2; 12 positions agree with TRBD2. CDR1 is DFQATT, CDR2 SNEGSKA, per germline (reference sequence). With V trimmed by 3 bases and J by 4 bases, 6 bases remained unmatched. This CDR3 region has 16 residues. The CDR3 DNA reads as TGCAGTGCTAGGACTAGCGGGGGCCCAGGCACCGGGGAGCTGTTTTTT. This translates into CSARTSGGPGTGELFF.

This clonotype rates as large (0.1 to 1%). The CDR3 region is CSARMSSTDTQYF. CDR3 nucleotide sequence: TGCAGTGCTAGGATGTCTAGCACAGATACGCAGTATTTT. The J gene is TRBJ2-3, the V gene TRBV20-1; D gene ambiguous. Trimming pared 3 bases from V and 0 bases from J, leaving 7 bases between. CDR3 size: 13 residues. The V gene's germline CDR1 is DFQATT and CDR2 SNEGSKA (reference sequence).

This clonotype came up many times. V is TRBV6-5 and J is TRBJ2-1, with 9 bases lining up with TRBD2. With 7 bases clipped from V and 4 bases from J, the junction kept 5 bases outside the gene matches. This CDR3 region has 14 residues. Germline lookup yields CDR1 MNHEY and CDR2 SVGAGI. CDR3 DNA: TGTGCCAGCAACATTGCGGGGGGGTACAATGAGCAGTTCTTC. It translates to CASNIAGGYNEQFF.

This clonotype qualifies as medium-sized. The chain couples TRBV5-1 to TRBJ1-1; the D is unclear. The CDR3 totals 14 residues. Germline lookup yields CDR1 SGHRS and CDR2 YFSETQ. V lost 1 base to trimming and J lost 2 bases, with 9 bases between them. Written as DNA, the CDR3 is TGCGCCAGCAGCTTGAATCTGAGAAACACTGAAGCTTTCTTT. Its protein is CASSLNLRNTEAFF.

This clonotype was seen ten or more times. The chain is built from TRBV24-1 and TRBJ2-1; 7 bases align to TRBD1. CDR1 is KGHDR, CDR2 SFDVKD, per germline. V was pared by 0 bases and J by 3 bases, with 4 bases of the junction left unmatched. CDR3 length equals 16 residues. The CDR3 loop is CATSDLGDRDYNEQFF. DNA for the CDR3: TGTGCCACCAGTGATTTGGGAGACAGGGACTACAATGAGCAGTTCTTC.

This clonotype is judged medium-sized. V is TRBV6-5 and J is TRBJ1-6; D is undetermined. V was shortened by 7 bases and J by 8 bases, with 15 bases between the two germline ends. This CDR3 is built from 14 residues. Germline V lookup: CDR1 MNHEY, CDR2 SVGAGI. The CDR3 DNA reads TGTGCCAGCAAAACGGGTCCTAGGGATTCACCCCTCCACTTT. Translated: CASKTGPRDSPLHF.

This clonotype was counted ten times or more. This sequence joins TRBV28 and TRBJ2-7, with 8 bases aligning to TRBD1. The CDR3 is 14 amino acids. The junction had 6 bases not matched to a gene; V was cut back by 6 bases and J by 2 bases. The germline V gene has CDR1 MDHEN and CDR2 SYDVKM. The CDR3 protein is CASSLSGQAYEQYF. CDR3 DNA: TGTGCCAGCAGCCTTTCGGGACAGGCCTACGAGCAGTACTTC.

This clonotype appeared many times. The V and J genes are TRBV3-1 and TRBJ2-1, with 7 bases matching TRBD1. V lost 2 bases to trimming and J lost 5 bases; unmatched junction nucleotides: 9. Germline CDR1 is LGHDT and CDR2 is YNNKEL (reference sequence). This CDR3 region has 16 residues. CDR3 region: CASSQSLGTADNEQFF. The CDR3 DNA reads TGTGCCAGCAGCCAATCTCTAGGGACAGCAGACAATGAGCAGTTCTTC.